This is a list of T cell receptor beta chains from one sample in a study of T cells in Graves' hyperthyroidism and ophthalmopathy. TCRdb re-analysed the multiplex PCR reads in MiXCR, keeping a single row per CDR3 protein. Among around 600,000 distinct CDR3 sequences, roughly 14% were seen once, and the ten largest hold about 12%. Sequencing was done on a sample of blood. The source of these receptors is a woman between 50 and 59 years old with Graves' ophthalmopathy. Each CDR3 is given with its conserved first and last residue. The order of the fields is CDR3 length, V gene, CDR3 protein.

>14|TRBV27
CASSSNRLAAEQFF
>17|TRBV19
CASSIRGTIATNEKLFF
>15|TRBV27
CASSLQGLAGNEQFF
>13|TRBV10-3
CAITLQGTDTQYF
>12|TRBV20-1
CSARFWGHEQFF
>15|TRBV6-2/TRBV6-3
CASRLARGANQPQHF
>16|TRBV19
CASSIVSGRNTGELFF
>12|TRBV29-1
CSVRDRLHEQYF
>15|TRBV28
CASSLYRLADAEQFF
>14|TRBV6-2/TRBV6-3
CASRRTRSYNEQFF
>15|TRBV7-3
CASDRDDSLGDEQFF
>17|TRBV5-1
CASSLTGQRGGINEQYF
>12|TRBV7-2
CASSPGKNIQYF
>15|TRBV18
CASSPPSLDSYEQYF
>14|TRBV28
CASSSPSGEAEQFF